This T cell receptor beta chain comes out of a study of regulatory T cells in long-lasting Graves disease. General study points: Blood alone, not thyroid tissue, was studied. Between persistent patients, 2,500 to 3,500 public clonotypes were shared, exceeding the 900 to 1,000 shared between new patients.

CDR3 regions were amplified by Arm-PCR using iRepertoire HTBI primers to build TCR beta libraries. TCRdb re-analysed the multiplex PCR reads in MiXCR, keeping a single row per CDR3 protein. The table includes roughly 560,000 distinct CDR3 sequences, about 16% detected once. Concerning this clonotype: The antigen is not known.

This CDR3 is built from 10 residues. Trimming took off 5 bases at V and 5 bases at J, with 7 bases between the two ends. The V gene's germline CDR1 is DFQATT and CDR2 SNEGSKA (reference sequence). Time point given: newly diagnosed GD, antithyroid drugs for less than 3 months. With RNA extracted from PBMCs as input, the TCR library was made. Patients hailed from an endocrinology department in Xi'an, China. The data also belong to a second study, concerning T cells in Graves' hyperthyroidism and ophthalmopathy. That investigation notes: Participants, patients aged 18 to 65, had newly diagnosed hyperthyroidism with a duration under 2 months.

The TCR sequence derives from a woman aged 35-60 years with Graves disease. The specimen comprised peripheral blood mononuclear cells (PBMCs), sampled at new diagnosis, from a patient treated with antithyroid drugs. This rearrangement joins TRBV20-1 to TRBJ2-7, with D possibly TRBD1 on 6 matching bases. The CDR3 DNA reads TGCAGTGCTTCAGGGGACGAGCAGTACTTC. Translation: CSASGDEQYF.